This T cell receptor (beta chain) was sequenced for a study of T cell responses to AZD1222 COVID-19 vaccine. The table came from immunoSEQ multiplex PCR; TCRdb's copy has only in-frame clones and leaves some out. The sample yields 100,000 to 150,000 clones, approximately 89% seen once. V shed 5 bases and J 6 bases; nucleotides not matched to a gene: 17. Per germline, CDR1 SGHVS and CDR2 FQNEAQ. This CDR3 has 17 residues. The J gene is TRBJ1-1, the V gene TRBV7-8; 8 bases match TRBD1. This receptor was identified in an adult in good health. The sample consisted of peripheral blood, taken on day 0 of AZD1222 vaccination. CDR3 coding DNA: TGTGCCAGCAGCGCATTTAACTCGGCAGGGGGCAACGCTGAAGCTTTCTTT. Protein product: CASSAFNSAGGNAEAFF. Full variable domain (missing parts from reference TRBV7-8 and TRBJ1-1): GAGVSQSPRYKVAKRGQDVALRCDPISGHVSLFWYQQALGQGPEFLTYFQNEAQLDKSGLPSDRFFAERPEGSVSTLKIQRTQQEDSAVYLCASSAFNSAGGNAEAFFGQGTRLTVV.